This T cell receptor beta chain appears in the sequencing data of a study of metastatic and nonmetastatic thyroid tumors. TCRdb re-clonotyped the PCR reads via MiXCR. This sample has about 92,000 clones; 14% to 15% occur once, and the top ten carry 3.6%. The entire patient cohort was treatment-naive prior to thyroid surgery. Material for sequencing was blood. The receptor comes from a female donor with papillary thyroid cancer or a benign thyroid nodule (not recorded which). Some clones in this sample may be carry-over from other donors' samples.

The CDR3 loop is CASSPGTGKVPDTQYF. Here the CDR3 DNA reads TGTGCCAGTAGTCCCGGGACAGGGAAGGTTCCAGATACGCAGTATTTT. The chain uses TRBV19 and TRBJ2-3; 9 nucleotides align to TRBD1. V lost 5 bases and J lost 4; bases outside the gene matches: 10. CDR1 and CDR2 from the germline V gene are LNHDA and SQIVND (reference sequence). The length of the CDR3 is 16 residues.